The rows below give T cell receptor beta chains drawn from one sample of a study of radiation and T cells in renal cell carcinoma. Sequencing was performed with immunoSEQ multiplex PCR; in TCRdb, only in-frame clones are kept and a portion is missing. Of some 46,000 clones detected, around four fifths appear once; the ten largest clones hold about 30%. This specimen was blood, taken from a patient whose treatment included radiotherapy and nephrectomy. These receptors were taken from a woman aged 70-85 years with renal cell carcinoma. The CDR3 runs from the conserved cysteine through the conserved F or W. Each record gives: CDR3 protein, CDR3 DNA, J gene, CDR3 length, V gene, clone size, D gene. D genes are given only for firm matches. A row's size may be missing; if present it is once, few, many or a size class.

CDR3 protein: CASSEQGTSTDTQYF; CDR3 DNA: TGTGCCAGCAGTGAACAGGGGACTAGCACAGATACGCAGTATTTT; J gene: TRBJ2-3; CDR3 length: 15; V gene: TRBV6-4; clone size: -; D gene: -
CDR3 protein: CASIEAGEADTQYF; CDR3 DNA: TGTGCCAGCATCGAAGCGGGGGAGGCAGATACGCAGTATTTT; J gene: TRBJ2-3; CDR3 length: 14; V gene: TRBV6-7; clone size: -; D gene: TRBD2
CDR3 protein: CASSFRDRVADEQFF; CDR3 DNA: TGTGCCAGCAGCTTCCGGGACAGGGTTGCGGATGAGCAGTTCTTC; J gene: TRBJ2-1; CDR3 length: 15; V gene: TRBV7-2; clone size: once; D gene: TRBD1
CDR3 protein: CASSRDNSMNTEAFF; CDR3 DNA: TGTGCCAGCAGTCGGGACAACAGCATGAACACTGAAGCTTTCTTT; J gene: TRBJ1-1; CDR3 length: 15; V gene: TRBV6-5; clone size: few; D gene: -
CDR3 protein: CASSMGQAYSYEQYF; CDR3 DNA: TGCGCCAGCAGCATGGGACAGGCGTACTCCTACGAGCAGTACTTC; J gene: TRBJ2-7; CDR3 length: 15; V gene: TRBV5-1; clone size: -; D gene: TRBD1
CDR3 protein: CASSPRTLGGFGQYF; CDR3 DNA: TGTGCCAGTAGTCCCCGGACACTCGGGGGGTTTGGGCAGTACTTC; J gene: TRBJ2-7; CDR3 length: 15; V gene: TRBV19; clone size: -; D gene: TRBD2
CDR3 protein: CASSPPRSGTDTQYF; CDR3 DNA: TGTGCCAGCTCACCACCGAGGAGTGGGACAGATACGCAGTATTTT; J gene: TRBJ2-3; CDR3 length: 15; V gene: TRBV18; clone size: -; D gene: -
CDR3 protein: CASSSLAQGAGGPAYEQYF; CDR3 DNA: TGTGCCAGCAGCTCCCTAGCCCAGGGGGCGGGAGGGCCCGCCTACGAGCAGTACTTC; J gene: TRBJ2-7; CDR3 length: 19; V gene: TRBV7-2; clone size: -; D gene: -
CDR3 protein: CASSPGGALDTEAFF; CDR3 DNA: TGTGCCAGTAGTCCAGGGGGCGCATTGGACACTGAAGCTTTCTTT; J gene: TRBJ1-1; CDR3 length: 15; V gene: TRBV19; clone size: -; D gene: TRBD1
CDR3 protein: CASSESRWGGNYGYTF; CDR3 DNA: TGTGCCAGCAGCGAATCGAGGTGGGGAGGAAACTATGGCTACACCTTC; J gene: TRBJ1-2; CDR3 length: 16; V gene: TRBV9; clone size: -; D gene: -
CDR3 protein: CASSTGVYTEAFF; CDR3 DNA: TGTGCCAGCAGCACGGGGGTGTACACTGAAGCTTTCTTT; J gene: TRBJ1-1; CDR3 length: 13; V gene: TRBV11-2; clone size: -; D gene: -
CDR3 protein: CAWSKQAGNTIYF; CDR3 DNA: TGTGCCTGGAGTAAACAGGCTGGAAACACCATATATTTT; J gene: TRBJ1-3; CDR3 length: 13; V gene: TRBV30; clone size: -; D gene: -
CDR3 protein: CASSFPRTASGGAMQTQYF; CDR3 DNA: TGCGCCAGCAGCTTCCCACGTACCGCTAGCGGGGGGGCCATGCAAACGCAGTATTTT; J gene: TRBJ2-3; CDR3 length: 19; V gene: TRBV5-1; clone size: -; D gene: TRBD2
CDR3 protein: CASSDLAGEPYEQYF; CDR3 DNA: TGCGCCAGCAGTGATCTCGCGGGGGAGCCCTACGAGCAGTACTTC; J gene: TRBJ2-7; CDR3 length: 15; V gene: TRBV5-1; clone size: -; D gene: TRBD2
CDR3 protein: CASSLSGSGNEQFF; CDR3 DNA: TGTGCCAGCAGCTTAAGTGGGAGTGGTAATGAGCAGTTCTTC; J gene: TRBJ2-1; CDR3 length: 14; V gene: TRBV7-9; clone size: -; D gene: -
CDR3 protein: CASSLKLAESYEQYF; CDR3 DNA: TGTGCCAGCAGCTTAAAACTAGCGGAGTCCTACGAGCAGTACTTC; J gene: TRBJ2-7; CDR3 length: 15; V gene: TRBV11-2; clone size: -; D gene: TRBD2
CDR3 protein: CASSRDTSSGNTIYF; CDR3 DNA: TGTGCCAGCAGTAGAGACACGAGCTCTGGAAACACCATATATTTT; J gene: TRBJ1-3; CDR3 length: 15; V gene: TRBV6-5; clone size: -; D gene: -
CDR3 protein: CASSLTPLATSYNEQFF; CDR3 DNA: TGTGCCAGCAGCTTAACCCCCCTAGCGACCTCCTACAATGAGCAGTTCTTC; J gene: TRBJ2-1; CDR3 length: 17; V gene: TRBV5-4; clone size: medium-sized; D gene: -
CDR3 protein: CASSLTAPESYEQYF; CDR3 DNA: TGTGCCAGCAGCCTAACAGCTCCCGAATCCTACGAGCAGTACTTC; J gene: TRBJ2-7; CDR3 length: 15; V gene: TRBV13; clone size: -; D gene: -
CDR3 protein: CATSRGLGRGGNQPQHF; CDR3 DNA: TGTGCCACCAGCAGGGGGCTGGGCCGGGGCGGCAATCAGCCCCAGCATTTT; J gene: TRBJ1-5; CDR3 length: 17; V gene: TRBV15; clone size: -; D gene: -
CDR3 protein: CASSQTRGLTNEKLFF; CDR3 DNA: TGTGCCAGCAGCCAAACCAGGGGGCTGACTAATGAAAAACTGTTTTTT; J gene: TRBJ1-4; CDR3 length: 16; V gene: TRBV14; clone size: -; D gene: TRBD1
CDR3 protein: CASSTIGGRESEAFF; CDR3 DNA: TGTGCCAGCAGCACGATTGGAGGGAGAGAGTCTGAAGCTTTCTTT; J gene: TRBJ1-1; CDR3 length: 15; V gene: TRBV6-1; clone size: -; D gene: -
CDR3 protein: CASSQTTSGGANEQFF; CDR3 DNA: TGCGCCAGCAGCCAAACGACTAGCGGGGGGGCCAATGAGCAGTTCTTC; J gene: TRBJ2-1; CDR3 length: 16; V gene: TRBV4-1; clone size: -; D gene: TRBD2
CDR3 protein: CASSLEAGARNIQYF; CDR3 DNA: TGTGCCAGCAGCTTAGAGGCAGGGGCGCGAAACATTCAGTACTTC; J gene: TRBJ2-4; CDR3 length: 15; V gene: TRBV11-2; clone size: once; D gene: -
CDR3 protein: CASSSTGTGNNYGYTF; CDR3 DNA: TGTGCCAGCAGCTCAACCGGGACAGGAAACAACTATGGCTACACCTTC; J gene: TRBJ1-2; CDR3 length: 16; V gene: TRBV5-4; clone size: -; D gene: TRBD1
CDR3 protein: CAWAGSDEQYF; CDR3 DNA: TGTGCCTGGGCAGGTTCTGATGAGCAGTACTTC; J gene: TRBJ2-7; CDR3 length: 11; V gene: TRBV30; clone size: -; D gene: -
CDR3 protein: CASSLSLQPSGNTIYF; CDR3 DNA: TGTGCCAGCAGTTTATCCTTACAGCCCTCTGGAAACACCATATATTTT; J gene: TRBJ1-3; CDR3 length: 16; V gene: TRBV27; clone size: -; D gene: -
CDR3 protein: CASRYPGTSGSNEQFF; CDR3 DNA: TGCGCCAGCAGGTACCCCGGGACTAGCGGGAGCAATGAGCAGTTCTTC; J gene: TRBJ2-1; CDR3 length: 16; V gene: TRBV5-1; clone size: -; D gene: TRBD2
CDR3 protein: CASSLGRRSLDTQYF; CDR3 DNA: TGTGCCAGCAGCTTGGGAAGGCGGAGTTTAGATACGCAGTATTTT; J gene: TRBJ2-3; CDR3 length: 15; V gene: TRBV5-8; clone size: -; D gene: -
CDR3 protein: CAIMANTEAFF; CDR3 DNA: TGTGCCATCATGGCCAACACTGAAGCTTTCTTT; J gene: TRBJ1-1; CDR3 length: 11; V gene: TRBV10-3; clone size: few; D gene: -
CDR3 protein: CASSLGQGFYNEQFF; CDR3 DNA: TGCGCCAGCAGCCTGGGACAGGGGTTTTACAATGAGCAGTTCTTC; J gene: TRBJ2-1; CDR3 length: 15; V gene: TRBV4-3; clone size: -; D gene: TRBD1
CDR3 protein: CASSARTSGGRNEQFF; CDR3 DNA: TGTGCCAGCAGCGCCCGGACTAGCGGGGGGCGAAATGAGCAGTTCTTC; J gene: TRBJ2-1; CDR3 length: 16; V gene: TRBV2; clone size: once; D gene: TRBD2
CDR3 protein: CASSTGGNYGYTF; CDR3 DNA: TGTGCCAGCAGCACTGGAGGGAACTATGGCTACACCTTC; J gene: TRBJ1-2; CDR3 length: 13; V gene: TRBV5-5; clone size: -; D gene: -
CDR3 protein: CASSTTGYNEKLFF; CDR3 DNA: TGTGCCAGCAGTACGACAGGGTATAATGAAAAACTGTTTTTT; J gene: TRBJ1-4; CDR3 length: 14; V gene: TRBV5-6; clone size: -; D gene: TRBD1
CDR3 protein: CASSPGSTDTQYF; CDR3 DNA: TGTGCCAGCAGCCCAGGGAGCACAGATACGCAGTATTTT; J gene: TRBJ2-3; CDR3 length: 13; V gene: TRBV5-4; clone size: -; D gene: -
CDR3 protein: CASSQDAFYGNTIYF; CDR3 DNA: TGCGCCAGCAGCCAAGACGCGTTTTATGGAAACACCATATATTTT; J gene: TRBJ1-3; CDR3 length: 15; V gene: TRBV4-1; clone size: -; D gene: -
CDR3 protein: CSVPLARANYGYTF; CDR3 DNA: TGCAGCGTTCCGTTAGCCAGGGCGAACTATGGCTACACCTTC; J gene: TRBJ1-2; CDR3 length: 14; V gene: TRBV29-1; clone size: -; D gene: -
CDR3 protein: CASGAGEQPQHF; CDR3 DNA: TGTGCCAGCGGGGCAGGGGAACAGCCCCAGCATTTT; J gene: TRBJ1-5; CDR3 length: 12; V gene: TRBV6-5; clone size: few; D gene: -
CDR3 protein: CASSSDPGTGKAEQYF; CDR3 DNA: TGCGCCAGCAGCTCGGACCCCGGGACAGGGAAGGCCGAGCAGTACTTC; J gene: TRBJ2-7; CDR3 length: 16; V gene: TRBV5-1; clone size: -; D gene: TRBD1
CDR3 protein: CASSTPGAGIQPQHF; CDR3 DNA: TGTGCCAGTAGTACCCCCGGGGCAGGGATTCAGCCCCAGCATTTT; J gene: TRBJ1-5; CDR3 length: 15; V gene: TRBV19; clone size: -; D gene: -
CDR3 protein: CASSMGLAGRNTGELFF; CDR3 DNA: TGCGCCAGCAGCATGGGACTAGCGGGACGGAACACCGGGGAGCTGTTTTTT; J gene: TRBJ2-2; CDR3 length: 17; V gene: TRBV5-1; clone size: -; D gene: TRBD2
CDR3 protein: CAISESGELIDTQYF; CDR3 DNA: TGTGCCATCAGTGAGTCAGGTGAATTGATAGATACGCAGTATTTT; J gene: TRBJ2-3; CDR3 length: 15; V gene: TRBV10-3; clone size: -; D gene: -
CDR3 protein: CASSLIPSGGPDTQYF; CDR3 DNA: TGCGCCAGCAGCTTGATACCTAGCGGGGGGCCAGATACGCAGTATTTT; J gene: TRBJ2-3; CDR3 length: 16; V gene: TRBV5-1; clone size: -; D gene: TRBD2
CDR3 protein: CASSLGLAGDETQYF; CDR3 DNA: TGTGCCAGCAGCTTAGGGCTAGCGGGAGATGAGACCCAGTACTTC; J gene: TRBJ2-5; CDR3 length: 15; V gene: TRBV7-9; clone size: few; D gene: TRBD2